This T cell receptor (beta chain) was observed in a study of cytomegalovirus exposure and HLA in healthy donors (dated by TCRdb to between 2016 and 2019). For context, the study as a whole: A later analysis indicated that the 130 or so validation repertoires were generated on the platform also employed for the 700 or so repertoires of the first cohort. To predict cytomegalovirus infection status, the study brought together high-throughput TCR immunosequencing, statistical association of individual TCRs with disease status, and machine learning. The study aimed to test whether signatures of past pathogen exposure could be identified by cataloging public T cell receptors. A separate validation cohort of approximately 120 different subjects was used in addition to the 666-subject first cohort.

From the cysteine up to the phenylalanine, the CDR3 has a length of 13 residues. Only the CDR3 part of the read is kept: 39 bases, read in frame from the first base. V and J lose 4 bases and 1 base, and a span of 7 bases separates them. CDR1 and CDR2 (SGHTA, FQGNSA) derive from the germline V gene. Concerning this clone itself: Its antigen is still unknown. No clone much larger than this one lies a single base away; base qualities are absent.

The donors belonged to the validation cohort of around 110 subjects, which was separate from the roughly 700-subject first cohort. Results and caveats for the whole study, not just this receptor: A total of fewer than 200 TCR beta chains were listed by the study as associated with cytomegalovirus. Across donors, most TCR sequences were observed very rarely, whereas some public TCRs were present in many individuals. All 120 repertoires were used to score co-occurrence in the validation cohort in a later analysis, because that analysis had no HLA typing for the cohort. A few of the identified cytomegalovirus-associated TCR beta chains were confirmed in vitro to be specific for cytomegalovirus antigens. Cytomegalovirus status was reported to be diagnosed by the classifier with high specificity and sensitivity in both the original and validation cohorts. Of the cluster scores, around 95% were above 0 in a later analysis, which found that TCRs clustered in the first cohort also tended to co-occur in the 120 or so validation repertoires. It was suggested by the authors that the approach could potentially be generalized to other disease states and immunological phenotypes.

Library prep was done by the immunoSEQ multiplex PCR assay. Per the original workflow: To diagnose cytomegalovirus status from the catalog of TCR beta chain sequences, a statistical classification framework was built. This is the immuneACCESS table as TCRdb keeps it, with only in-frame sequences that have V and J called. A part of the clones is gone; compared with another copy, unresolved V genes explain less than half, and the rest is unexplained. V, J and clone size reflect that table, while D and trimming were determined from the DNA. The sample profile shows 250,000 to 400,000 clones; approximately 88% of them were found once. Over 0.9% of the sample is taken by the ten largest.

Recombination connected TRBV7-2 to TRBJ1-2, and possibly TRBD1, on 5 matching bases. Sequencing was carried out using PBMCs. This TCR derives from a man under 40 in good health and CMV-seronegative. The CDR3 region has the sequence CASSSGVNYGYTF. The sequence in DNA is TGTGCCAGCAGCTCGGGGGTTAACTATGGCTACACCTTC.